Below are 24 T cell receptor beta chains sequenced from a single sample in a study of blood T cell repertoires in COVID-19. The repertoire was sequenced with immunoSEQ multiplex PCR; TCRdb's copy has only in-frame clones and lacks some. The sample holds approximately 140,000 clones, about 80% seen once. Sequenced material: peripheral blood. The origin of the receptors is a man between 50 and 59 years old with acute or convalescent COVID-19.

The J gene is TRBJ1-2, the V gene TRBV9; 7 positions match TRBD1. The CDR3 runs 14 residues. V gave up 4 bases and J gave up 3 bases; unmatched junction bases: 6. Germline CDR1 and CDR2: SGDLS and YYNGEE. The CDR3: CASSKGQQDYGYTF. The CDR3 coding sequence is TGTGCCAGCAGCAAGGGACAGCAAGACTATGGCTACACCTTC.

The chain recombines TRBV27 with TRBJ2-7, with D tentatively TRBD1 (6 bases). Trimming removed 0 bases at V and 6 bases at J, with 9 bases between. CDR1 is MNHEY, CDR2 SMNVEV, per germline (reference sequence). There are 13 residues in the CDR3. In nucleotides, the CDR3 is TGTGCCAGCAGTTTATCGGGGGCTACCGAGCAGTACGTC. It encodes CASSLSGATEQYV.

The chain joins TRBV3-1 (or the pseudogene TRBV3-2) to TRBJ2-1; D gene unclear. The CDR3 spans 14 residues. Germline CDR1 reads LGHDT; CDR2 reads YNNKEL (reference sequence). The V and J ends lost 4 bases and 1 base respectively, with 8 bases between them. The CDR3 DNA is TGTGCCAGCAGCCTCCAGAAATCCTACAATGAGCAGTTCTTC. Translating it yields CASSLQKSYNEQFF.

The chain employs TRBV7-9 and TRBJ1-4; TRBD1 matches at 11 bases. Germline lookup yields CDR1 SEHNR and CDR2 FQNEAQ (reference sequence). The junction had 5 bases not matched to a gene; V was cut back by 10 bases and J by 7 bases. This CDR3 has 13 amino acids. The CDR3 loop reads CATQGTGGEKLFF. As DNA, the CDR3 is TGTGCCACTCAAGGGACAGGGGGTGAAAAACTGTTTTTT.

V and J are TRBV6-1 and TRBJ1-1; unclear D gene. The V end lost 1 base, the J end lost 4 bases, and 10 bases lay between the germline ends. Per germline, CDR1 MNHNS and CDR2 SASEGT. The CDR3 is 14 residues long. The CDR3 DNA reads TGTGCCAGCAGTGAAGAATATAGCGGCACTGAAGCTTTCTTT. Translating it yields CASSEEYSGTEAFF.

The gene calls are TRBV6-4 and TRBJ2-7; 10 nucleotides line up with TRBD1. Germline CDR1 MRHNA, CDR2 SNTAGT. The CDR3 contains 15 residues. Unmatched junction bases numbered 4, after V lost 2 bases and J lost 3 bases. The CDR3 loop reads CASSDPDRGIYEQYF. The CDR3 DNA sequence: TGTGCCAGCAGTGACCCGGACAGGGGGATCTACGAGCAGTACTTC.

V usage is TRBV24-1 and J usage is TRBJ2-3, with TRBD1 matching over 9 bases. The CDR3 is 15 amino acids. CDR1 and CDR2 (germline): KGHDR, SFDVKD. Trimming removed 2 bases from V and 4 bases from J; junction bases left unmatched: 3. The CDR3 protein is CATSDSRTGADTQYF. CDR3 nucleotide sequence: TGTGCCACCAGTGATTCGAGGACAGGGGCAGATACGCAGTATTTT.

The chain has TRBV2 and TRBJ2-3; D is possibly TRBD2 (6 bases). V shed 6 bases and J shed 4 bases, with 17 bases lying between them. The CDR3 consists of 15 residues. The germline V gene encodes CDR1 SNHLY and CDR2 FYNNEI. CDR3 nucleotides: TGTGCCAGCAGGGAGTTGGGGGGAGAGGCAGATACGCAGTATTTT. This translates into CASRELGGEADTQYF.

This clone appeared a single time. The chain uses TRBV29-1 and TRBJ2-1, with a possible D match to TRBD1 (6 bases). Germline V CDR1 and CDR2: SQVTM, ANQGSEA. V dropped 7 bases and J dropped 1 base, with 17 bases sitting between them. This CDR3 is built from 15 residues. The CDR3 DNA sequence: TGCAGCGCCCCGGGAACAGGGATATCCTACAATGAGCAGTTCTTC. It yields the protein CSAPGTGISYNEQFF.

Only a few counts were recorded for this clone. The J gene is TRBJ1-3, the V gene TRBV27; 11 nucleotides line up with TRBD1. The J segment lost 4 bases and the V segment lost 5 bases, leaving 4 bases of the junction unmatched. The germline gives CDR1 MNHEY, CDR2 SMNVEV (reference sequence). CDR3 length equals 15 residues. In DNA, the CDR3 is TGTGCCAGCAGTCCGGACAGGGGGCTCGGAAACACCATATATTTT. This sequence encodes CASSPDRGLGNTIYF.

The chain combines TRBV10-3 with TRBJ1-2; 8 nucleotides match TRBD1. With V trimmed by 6 bases and J by 3 bases, 3 bases remained unmatched. In germline, CDR1 is ENHRY, CDR2 SYGVKD. This CDR3 contains 13 residues. CDR3 bases: TGTGCCATCAGCGCGACAGGGGACTATGGCTACACCTTC. It translates to CAISATGDYGYTF.

This clone has more than one count but fewer than ten. V gene TRBV11-1 combines with J gene TRBJ2-5; 8 positions agree with TRBD2. The ends lost 3 bases at V and 3 bases at J; junction bases unmatched: 6. Germline lookup yields CDR1 SGHAT and CDR2 FQDESV (reference sequence). The CDR3 contains 15 residues. The CDR3 sequence is CASSFWAAGEETQYF. The CDR3 DNA is TGTGCCAGCAGCTTTTGGGCAGCGGGAGAAGAGACCCAGTACTTC.

The chain uses TRBV5-1 and TRBJ2-1; 7 bases are shared with TRBD1. The V and J ends lost 6 bases and 4 bases, in that order; junction bases with no gene match: 10. The germline CDR1 and CDR2 sequences are SGHRS and YFSETQ. The CDR3 sequence is 15 residues long. CDR3 sequence reads: CASNSEGQFYNEQFF. CDR3 nucleotide sequence: TGCGCCAGCAACAGTGAGGGACAGTTTTACAATGAGCAGTTCTTC.

V gene TRBV3-1 (or the pseudogene TRBV3-2) combines with J gene TRBJ1-1; D is perhaps TRBD1 (6 bases). The length of the CDR3 is 15 residues. Germline V gene sequence: CDR1 LGHDT, CDR2 YNNKEL (reference sequence). With 4 bases removed from V and 1 base from J, the gap between germline ends came to 13 bases. The CDR3 DNA is TGTGCCAGCAGCCCGATGGGACATACGAACACTGAAGCTTTCTTT. Protein: CASSPMGHTNTEAFF.

The V gene is TRBV18, the J gene TRBJ1-3; TRBD1 matches 8 bases. The germline gives CDR1 KGHSH, CDR2 LQKENI. The CDR3 has 13 residues. The junction had 5 bases not matched to a gene; V was cut back by 5 bases and J by 8 bases. The CDR3 loop reads CASSSTGVDTIYF. CDR3 nucleotide sequence: TGTGCCAGCTCATCGACAGGGGTCGACACCATATATTTT.

This rearrangement joins TRBV24-1 to TRBJ2-1; 13 bases are shared with TRBD2. The CDR3 totals 18 residues. Trimming took 4 bases from V and 0 from J; bases not matched to a gene: 5. Germline V CDR1 and CDR2: KGHDR, SFDVKD. DNA for the CDR3: TGTGCCACCAGTGACCCGACTAGCGGGGGGAGCTCCTACAATGAGCAGTTCTTC. Its protein is CATSDPTSGGSSYNEQFF.

V usage is TRBV6-4 and J usage is TRBJ2-3; D might be TRBD2 (6 bases). Trimming shortened V by 3 bases and J by 4 bases, and 11 bases separated the two germline ends. Looked up from germline, CDR1 is MRHNA and CDR2 is SNTAGT. This CDR3 contains 14 residues. The CDR3: CASSEVSGADTQYF. Written as DNA, the CDR3 is TGTGCCAGCAGTGAAGTTAGCGGAGCAGATACGCAGTATTTT.

The gene calls are TRBV27 and TRBJ1-5; D might be TRBD1 (5 bases). Trimming took off 2 bases at V and 2 bases at J, with 10 bases between the two ends. Germline V gene sequence: CDR1 MNHEY, CDR2 SMNVEV (reference sequence). The CDR3 extends over 15 amino acids. The CDR3 region has the DNA TGTGCCAGCAGTTTAGGGCGGGGGGGCAATCAGCCCCAGCATTTT. Translation: CASSLGRGGNQPQHF.

The V gene is TRBV19, the J gene TRBJ2-5, with 10 bases identical to TRBD1. Looked up from germline, CDR1 is LNHDA and CDR2 is SQIVND (reference sequence). V gave up 5 bases and J gave up 2 bases; unmatched junction bases: 5. The CDR3 length is 15 residues. The CDR3 reads CASSFWTGGQETQYF. As DNA, the CDR3 is TGTGCCAGTAGTTTCTGGACAGGGGGACAAGAGACCCAGTACTTC.

The CDR3 reads CASSLGLAGGTYGYTF. For the CDR3, the DNA is TGCGCCAGCAGCTTGGGGCTCGCAGGGGGCACCTATGGCTACACCTTC. V and J are TRBV5-1 and TRBJ1-2, with 8 bases identical to TRBD1. The V gene end was trimmed by 0 bases and the J gene end by 4 bases; junction bases not matched to a gene: 8. The CDR3 contains 16 residues. CDR1 and CDR2 from the germline V gene are SGHRS and YFSETQ.

J is TRBJ1-3 and V is TRBV5-1; D is ambiguous. The V gene lost 4 bases and the J gene lost 0 bases, with 8 bases spanning the gap. Germline V lookup: CDR1 SGHRS, CDR2 YFSETQ. This CDR3 is built from 14 residues. CDR3: CASSPGNSGNTIYF. The CDR3, as DNA: TGCGCCAGCAGCCCGGGAAACTCTGGAAACACCATATATTTT.

The V gene is TRBV2, the J gene TRBJ2-1; TRBD2 agrees at 15 bases. J was trimmed by 5 bases and V by 10 bases; bases with no gene match: 24. The CDR3 spans 21 residues. Germline values: CDR1 SNHLY, CDR2 FYNNEI. The CDR3 DNA is TGTGCCACCCACAGGGTAGGCAGGACTAGCGGGGGGGTACGTCCGGACAATGAGCAGTTCTTC. Amino acids: CATHRVGRTSGGVRPDNEQFF.

The V call is TRBV7-2, the J call TRBJ1-5; TRBD1 is a possible D gene (5 bases). V dropped 2 bases and J dropped 2 bases, with 10 bases sitting between them. The CDR3 loop spans 15 amino acids. Germline V gene sequence: CDR1 SGHTA, CDR2 FQGNSA. CDR3 bases: TGTGCCAGCAGCTTACAGGGTTCGGGCAATCAGCCCCAGCATTTT. Protein: CASSLQGSGNQPQHF. The full variable domain, rest sourced from reference TRBV7-2 and TRBJ1-5, is GAGVSQSPSNKVTEKGKDVELRCDPISGHTALYWYRQSLGQGLEFLIYFQGNSAPDKSGLPSDRFSAERTGGSVSTLTIQRTQQEDSAVYLCASSLQGSGNQPQHFGDGTRLSIL.

The chain recombines TRBV21-1 with TRBJ1-2; the table's D call, TRBD1, was not checked against the DNA. TRBV21-1 is designated a pseudogene. This CDR3 has 14 residues. The CDR3 spells CASSNRGRPYGYTF. The CDR3 region has the DNA TGTGCCAGCAGCAATCGTGGCCGCCCTTATGGCTACACCTTC.